Below, 10 T cell receptor beta chains from the same sample are listed, as sequenced in a study of STAT5B mutations in CD4+ large granular lymphocyte leukemia. Measured with immunoSEQ multiplex PCR; TCRdb has only the in-frame clones, and not every one. The table includes 4,500 to 5,500 clones, about 90% detected once. Specimen: PBMCs. These receptor sequences come from a man between 40 and 49 years old with CD4+ T-cell large granular lymphocyte leukemia.

The chain combines TRBV28 with TRBJ2-3; D remains ambiguous. Trimming stripped 5 bases from V and 2 bases from J, with 14 bases between. There are 15 residues in the CDR3. Per germline, CDR1 MDHEN and CDR2 SYDVKM. DNA of the CDR3: TGTGCCAGCAGTCCCCCGACGGGTCTCACAGATACGCAGTATTTT. As protein: CASSPPTGLTDTQYF.

The rearrangement joins TRBV7-9 to TRBJ1-3; tentative D call: TRBD1 (5 bases). The CDR3 is made up of 16 amino acids. Germline CDR1 SEHNR, CDR2 FQNEAQ (reference sequence). The germline V and J ends were trimmed by 5 bases and 2 bases, with 16 bases remaining between them. Written as DNA, the CDR3 is TGTGCCAGCAGCCAAGGTGAGGGGCTGCCTGGAAACACCATATATTTT. The encoded protein is CASSQGEGLPGNTIYF.

The rearrangement uses TRBV19 and TRBJ1-5; D gene uncertain. CDR3 size: 16 residues. Germline CDR1 is LNHDA and CDR2 is SQIVND (reference sequence). Trimming pared 4 bases from V and 0 bases from J, leaving 13 bases between. The CDR3 nucleotides read TGTGCCAGTAGTAAAGAGAATCTCTATAGCAATCAGCCCCAGCATTTT. This translates into CASSKENLYSNQPQHF.

CDR3 amino acids: CASSPRMNTEAFF. CDR3 sequence (DNA): TGTGCCAGCAGCCCCCGGATGAACACTGAAGCTTTCTTT. The chain joins TRBV14 to TRBJ1-1; no definite D call. Trimming removed 4 bases from V and 0 bases from J, with 6 bases in between. The CDR3 sequence is 13 residues long. Looked up from germline, CDR1 is SGHDN and CDR2 is FVKESK.

V gene TRBV6-1 combines with J gene TRBJ1-1; D perhaps matches TRBD1 (6 bases). The V gene lost 10 bases and the J gene lost 3 bases, with 15 bases spanning the gap. The CDR3 covers 13 residues. Germline lookup yields CDR1 MNHNS and CDR2 SASEGT. The CDR3 nucleotides are TGTGCCACCAACAGGGTATCGGACACTGAAGCTTTCTTT. It yields the protein CATNRVSDTEAFF.

The chain couples TRBV7-2 to TRBJ1-2; D remains unclear. Germline assignment: CDR1 SGHTA and CDR2 FQGNSA. Trimming took 5 bases from V and 7 from J, leaving 14 bases between them. The CDR3 has 13 residues. CDR3 DNA: TGTGCCAGCAGCCCCCCCTTTCGGGTTGGCTACACCTTC. Translation gives CASSPPFRVGYTF.

The CDR3 loop is CASSSRTGGDTEAFF. CDR3 sequence (DNA): TGTGCCAGCAGCTCCCGGACAGGGGGCGACACTGAAGCTTTCTTT. The V gene is TRBV4-2, the J gene TRBJ1-1; 11 positions agree with TRBD1. Unmatched junction bases numbered 5, after V lost 5 bases and J lost 3 bases. Germline V lookup: CDR1 LGHNA, CDR2 YNFKEQ. The CDR3 is 15 amino acids.

The chain uses TRBV11-3 and TRBJ2-5, with D maybe TRBD2 (6 bases). Trimming cost V 3 bases and J 6 bases, with 14 bases left between them. Germline V gives CDR1 SGHNT, CDR2 YENEEA. The CDR3 consists of 14 residues. In DNA form, the CDR3 reads TGTGCCAGCAGCTTCCGCGGGGTCGGAAAGACCCAGTACTTC. The encoded protein is CASSFRGVGKTQYF.

CDR3 in amino acids: CASSLGGAYGYTF. The DNA for the CDR3 is TGCGCCAGCAGCTTGGGGGGGGCGTATGGCTACACCTTC. The rearrangement joins TRBV5-1 to TRBJ1-2; TRBD1 is a possible D gene (6 bases). In germline, CDR1 is SGHRS, CDR2 YFSETQ. The CDR3 covers 13 residues. V shed 0 bases and J shed 5 bases, with 8 bases lying between them.

The V call is TRBV5-1, the J call TRBJ1-1; 8 nucleotides agree with TRBD1. The germline V gene has CDR1 SGHRS and CDR2 YFSETQ. J gave up 0 bases and V 5 bases, and 9 bases lay outside the gene matches. The length of the CDR3 is 16 residues. The CDR3 is CASSSDRVIMNTEAFF. Written as DNA, the CDR3 is TGCGCCAGCAGTTCGGACAGGGTGATAATGAACACTGAAGCTTTCTTT.